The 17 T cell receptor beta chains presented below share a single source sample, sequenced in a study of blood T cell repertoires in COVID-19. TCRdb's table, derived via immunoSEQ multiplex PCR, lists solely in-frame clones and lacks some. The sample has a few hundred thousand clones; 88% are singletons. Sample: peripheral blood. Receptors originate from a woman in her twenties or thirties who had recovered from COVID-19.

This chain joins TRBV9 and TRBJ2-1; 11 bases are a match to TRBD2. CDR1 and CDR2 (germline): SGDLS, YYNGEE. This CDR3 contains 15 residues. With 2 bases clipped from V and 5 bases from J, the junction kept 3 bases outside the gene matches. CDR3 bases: TGTGCCAGCAGCGTCGGGACTAGCGGACACAATGAGCAGTTCTTC. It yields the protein CASSVGTSGHNEQFF.

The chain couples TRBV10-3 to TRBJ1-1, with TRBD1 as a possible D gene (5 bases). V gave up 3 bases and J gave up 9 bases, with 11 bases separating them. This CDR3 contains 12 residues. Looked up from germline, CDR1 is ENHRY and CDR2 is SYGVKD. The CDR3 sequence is CAISDQGVKAFF. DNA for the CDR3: TGTGCCATCAGTGACCAGGGCGTTAAAGCTTTCTTT.

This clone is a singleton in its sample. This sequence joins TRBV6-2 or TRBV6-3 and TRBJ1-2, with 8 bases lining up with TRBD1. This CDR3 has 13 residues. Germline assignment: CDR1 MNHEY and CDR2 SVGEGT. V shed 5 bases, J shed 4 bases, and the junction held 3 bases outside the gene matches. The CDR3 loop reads CASSIGQGYGYTF. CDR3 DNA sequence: TGTGCCAGCAGTATCGGACAGGGCTATGGCTACACCTTC.

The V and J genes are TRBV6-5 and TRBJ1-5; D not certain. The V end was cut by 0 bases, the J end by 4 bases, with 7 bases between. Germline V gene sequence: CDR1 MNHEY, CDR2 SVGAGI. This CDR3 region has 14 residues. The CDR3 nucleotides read TGTGCCAGCAGTTACTCGACGGAGAATCAGCCCCAGCATTTT. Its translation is CASSYSTENQPQHF.

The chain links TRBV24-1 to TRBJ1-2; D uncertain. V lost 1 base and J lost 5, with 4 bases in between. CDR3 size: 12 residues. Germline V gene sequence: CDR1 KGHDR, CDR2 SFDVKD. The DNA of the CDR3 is TGTGCCACCAGTGATTTCGGGTATGGCTACACCTTC. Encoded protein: CATSDFGYGYTF.

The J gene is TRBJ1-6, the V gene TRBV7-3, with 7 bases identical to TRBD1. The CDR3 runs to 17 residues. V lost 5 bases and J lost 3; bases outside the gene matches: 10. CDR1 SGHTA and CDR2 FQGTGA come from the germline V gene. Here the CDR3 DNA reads TGTGCCAGCAGCAGAGGGGGCCTGAACATCTATAATTCACCCCTCCACTTT. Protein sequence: CASSRGGLNIYNSPLHF.

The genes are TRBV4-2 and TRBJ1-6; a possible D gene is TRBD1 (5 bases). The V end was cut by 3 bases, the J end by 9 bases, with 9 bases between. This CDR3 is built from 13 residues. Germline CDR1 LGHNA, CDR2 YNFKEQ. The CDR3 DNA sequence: TGTGCCAGCAGCCAGTCGACAGCTTCACCCCTCCACTTT. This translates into CASSQSTASPLHF.

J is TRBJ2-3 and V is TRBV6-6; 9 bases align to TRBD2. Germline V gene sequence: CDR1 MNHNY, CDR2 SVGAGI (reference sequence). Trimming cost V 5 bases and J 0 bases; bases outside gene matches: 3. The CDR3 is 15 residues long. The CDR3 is CASSLAGQSTDTQYF. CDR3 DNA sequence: TGTGCCAGCAGTCTAGCGGGGCAAAGCACAGATACGCAGTATTTT.

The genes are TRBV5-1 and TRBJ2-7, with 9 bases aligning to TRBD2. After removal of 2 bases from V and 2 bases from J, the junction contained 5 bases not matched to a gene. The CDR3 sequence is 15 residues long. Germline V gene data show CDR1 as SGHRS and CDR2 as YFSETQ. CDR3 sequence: CASSFLAGDPYEQYF. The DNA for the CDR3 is TGCGCCAGCAGCTTTTTAGCGGGGGACCCCTACGAGCAGTACTTC.

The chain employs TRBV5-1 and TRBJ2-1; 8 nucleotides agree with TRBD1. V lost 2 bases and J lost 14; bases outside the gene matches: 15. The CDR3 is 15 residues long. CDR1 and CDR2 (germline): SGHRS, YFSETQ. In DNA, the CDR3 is TGCGCCAGCAGCTTAACGGGACAGGAGACCTCGGTGAAGTTCTTC. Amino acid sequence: CASSLTGQETSVKFF. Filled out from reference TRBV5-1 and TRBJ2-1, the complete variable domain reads KAGVTQTPRYLIKTRGQQVTLSCSPISGHRSVSWYQQTPGQGLQFLFEYFSETQRNKGNFPGRFSGRQFSNSRSEMNVSTLELGDSALYLCASSLTGQETSVKFFGPGTRLTVL.

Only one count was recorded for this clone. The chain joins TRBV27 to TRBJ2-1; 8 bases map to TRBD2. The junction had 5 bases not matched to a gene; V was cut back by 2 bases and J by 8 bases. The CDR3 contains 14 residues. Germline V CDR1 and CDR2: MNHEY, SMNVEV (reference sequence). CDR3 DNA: TGTGCCAGCAGTTTACGGGGGGGCCCCCATGAGCAGTTCTTC. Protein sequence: CASSLRGGPHEQFF.

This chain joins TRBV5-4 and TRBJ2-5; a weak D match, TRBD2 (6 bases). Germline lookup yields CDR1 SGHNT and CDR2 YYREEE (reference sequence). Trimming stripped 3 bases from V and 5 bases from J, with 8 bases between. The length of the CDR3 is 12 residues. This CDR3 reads CASSSREETQYF. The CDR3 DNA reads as TGTGCCAGCAGCTCTCGGGAGGAGACCCAGTACTTC.

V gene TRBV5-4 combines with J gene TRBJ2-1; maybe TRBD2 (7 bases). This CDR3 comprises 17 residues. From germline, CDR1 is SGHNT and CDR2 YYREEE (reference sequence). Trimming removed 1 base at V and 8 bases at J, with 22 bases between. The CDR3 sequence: CASSLYLRRGGEDEQFF. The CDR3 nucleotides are TGTGCCAGCAGCTTGTACCTGAGGAGGGGGGGCGAGGATGAGCAGTTCTTC.

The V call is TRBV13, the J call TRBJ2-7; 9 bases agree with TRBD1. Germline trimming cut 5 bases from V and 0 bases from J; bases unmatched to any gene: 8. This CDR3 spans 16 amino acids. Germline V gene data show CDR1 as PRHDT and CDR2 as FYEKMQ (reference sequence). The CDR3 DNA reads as TGTGCCAGCAGCCTATCCGGACAGGGGTTCTCCTACGAGCAGTACTTC. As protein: CASSLSGQGFSYEQYF.

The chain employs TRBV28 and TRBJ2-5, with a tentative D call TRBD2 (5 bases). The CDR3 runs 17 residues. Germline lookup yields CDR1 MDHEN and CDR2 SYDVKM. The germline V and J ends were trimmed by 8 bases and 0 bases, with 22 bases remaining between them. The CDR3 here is CASPPAGSREYQETQYF. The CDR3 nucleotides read TGTGCCAGCCCCCCGGCGGGCTCTCGAGAGTACCAAGAGACCCAGTACTTC.

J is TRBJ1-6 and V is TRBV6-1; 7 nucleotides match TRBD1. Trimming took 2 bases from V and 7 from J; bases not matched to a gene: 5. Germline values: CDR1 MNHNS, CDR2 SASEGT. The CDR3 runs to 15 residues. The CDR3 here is CASSELTGRNSPLHF. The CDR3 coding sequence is TGTGCCAGCAGTGAATTGACAGGGCGGAATTCACCCCTCCACTTT.

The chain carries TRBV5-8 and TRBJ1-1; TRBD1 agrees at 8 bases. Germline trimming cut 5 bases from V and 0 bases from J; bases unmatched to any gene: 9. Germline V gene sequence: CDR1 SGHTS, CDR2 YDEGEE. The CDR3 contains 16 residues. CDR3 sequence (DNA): TGTGCCAGCAGAAATGGACAGGGAACAATGAACACTGAAGCTTTCTTT. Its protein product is CASRNGQGTMNTEAFF.